These 10 T cell receptor beta chains were sequenced from one sample in a study of CD8+ T cells in alopecia areata. RNA extraction and reverse transcription yielded cDNA as sequencing template. Assay: immunoSEQ multiplex PCR; the TCRdb copy retains only in-frame clones and omits some. The profile shows 65,000 to 70,000 clones, roughly 61% of them singletons. The material was CD8+ T cells sorted from blood, obtained at week 0. These receptors were collected from a human donor with alopecia areata.

This chain links TRBV28 with TRBJ2-5; TRBD2 agrees at 8 bases. CDR1 MDHEN and CDR2 SYDVKM come from the germline V gene. The CDR3 spans 14 residues. The V segment lost 6 bases and the J segment 6 bases; nucleotides outside the gene matches: 9. Here the CDR3 reads CASREAAGGKTQYF. CDR3 in DNA: TGTGCCAGCAGAGAGGCGGCGGGAGGAAAGACCCAGTACTTC.

This rearrangement joins TRBV5-6 to TRBJ1-3, with D perhaps matching TRBD1 (5 bases). The germline gives CDR1 SGHDT, CDR2 YYEEEE. Trimming took 4 bases from V and 0 from J, leaving 14 bases between them. This CDR3 is 16 amino acids long. The CDR3 DNA sequence: TGTGCCAGCAGCCAGTGGACGGGACCCTCTGGAAACACCATATATTTT. As protein: CASSQWTGPSGNTIYF.

V and J are TRBV4-2 and TRBJ2-3, with 13 bases matching TRBD2. This CDR3 has 17 residues. The J segment lost 4 bases and the V segment lost 3 bases, leaving 7 bases of the junction unmatched. Germline CDR1 reads LGHNA; CDR2 reads YNFKEQ. The CDR3 bases are TGTGCCAGCAGCCAGGATACTAGCGGGGGGGTCCCAGATACGCAGTATTTT. Translation gives CASSQDTSGGVPDTQYF.

The genes are TRBV29-1 and TRBJ1-6; D might be TRBD1 (5 bases). Between the trimmed V and J ends, which lost 0 bases and 8 bases, there was a span of 8 bases. The germline V gene has CDR1 SQVTM and CDR2 ANQGSEA. This CDR3 contains 13 residues. CDR3 residues: CSVEDMGDSPLHF. The CDR3 DNA sequence: TGCAGCGTTGAAGATATGGGGGATTCACCCCTCCACTTT.

This rearrangement joins TRBV4-1 to TRBJ1-1; D possibly corresponds to TRBD1 (5 bases). Germline CDR1 and CDR2: MGHRA and YSYEKL. The V gene lost 0 bases and the J gene lost 5 bases, with 13 bases spanning the gap. This CDR3 comprises 15 residues. In DNA, the CDR3 is TGCGCCAGCAGCCAAGAGAGGGCAGGGAGGACTGAAGCTTTCTTT. This encodes CASSQERAGRTEAFF.

This sequence joins TRBV25-1 and TRBJ1-1; 7 bases agree with TRBD1. The V and J ends lost 1 base and 4 bases, in that order; junction bases with no gene match: 0. In germline, CDR1 is MGHDK, CDR2 SYGVNS. The CDR3 runs 13 residues. The CDR3 coding sequence is TGTGCCAGCAGTGAATCAGGGGGCACTGAAGCTTTCTTT. This encodes CASSESGGTEAFF.

This clone turned up a few times. The chain couples TRBV5-1 to TRBJ1-1; perhaps TRBD1 as D (5 bases). Germline V gives CDR1 SGHRS, CDR2 YFSETQ. The CDR3 runs 16 residues. Trimming removed 4 bases from V and 2 bases from J, with 18 bases in between. The CDR3 reads CASSPPAAGGNTEAFF. The DNA for the CDR3 is TGCGCCAGCAGCCCGCCCGCGGCCGGGGGAAACACTGAAGCTTTCTTT.

This clone was seen only a few times. The rearrangement joins TRBV29-1 to TRBJ1-2; 12 bases line up with TRBD1. The CDR3 has 17 residues. V was clipped by 1 base and J by 4 bases; unmatched bases: 10. Germline values: CDR1 SQVTM, CDR2 ANQGSEA. The CDR3 region is CSVEAPGTGGWGYGYTF. The CDR3 DNA follows: TGCAGCGTTGAAGCCCCCGGGACAGGGGGCTGGGGCTATGGCTACACCTTC.

The V and J genes are TRBV7-9 and TRBJ1-2; weak D call: TRBD1 (5 bases). V was pared by 4 bases and J by 2 bases, with 14 bases between. This CDR3 is built from 15 residues. Germline CDR1 SEHNR, CDR2 FQNEAQ (reference sequence). The CDR3 loop is CASSSPQDLNYGYTF. The CDR3 region has the DNA TGTGCCAGCAGCTCCCCACAGGATTTGAACTATGGCTACACCTTC.

The rearrangement uses TRBV25-1 and TRBJ2-7; D not certain. The CDR3 has 12 residues. The V and J ends lost 11 bases and 3 bases respectively, with 14 bases between them. Per germline, CDR1 MGHDK and CDR2 SYGVNS. In DNA, the CDR3 is TGTGCCCCTAAAGCGCTCCGCTACGAGCAGTACTTC. Protein sequence: CAPKALRYEQYF.